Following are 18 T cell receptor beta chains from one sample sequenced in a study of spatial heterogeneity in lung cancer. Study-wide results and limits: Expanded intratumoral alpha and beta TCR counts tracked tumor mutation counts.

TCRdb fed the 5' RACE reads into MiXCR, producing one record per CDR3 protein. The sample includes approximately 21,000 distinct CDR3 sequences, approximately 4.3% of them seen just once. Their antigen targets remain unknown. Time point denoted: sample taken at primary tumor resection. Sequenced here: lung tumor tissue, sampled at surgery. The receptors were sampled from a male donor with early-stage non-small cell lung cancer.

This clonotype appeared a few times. The chain's CDR3 is CASSGTGGNEQFF. The CDR3 DNA sequence: TGTGCCAGCAGCGGGACAGGGGGCAATGAGCAGTTCTTC. The chain uses TRBV11-2 and TRBJ2-1, with 11 bases fitting TRBD1. The CDR3 contains 13 residues. CDR1 is SGHAT, CDR2 FQNNGV, per germline. J was trimmed by 6 bases and V by 5 bases; bases with no gene match: 0.

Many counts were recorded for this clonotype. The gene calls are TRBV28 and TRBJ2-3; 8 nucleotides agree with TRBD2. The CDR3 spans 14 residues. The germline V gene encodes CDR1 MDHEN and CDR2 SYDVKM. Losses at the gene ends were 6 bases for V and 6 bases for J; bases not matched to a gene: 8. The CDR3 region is CASRPGTSLDTQYF. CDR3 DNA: TGTGCCAGCAGGCCGGGGACTAGTTTGGATACGCAGTATTTT.

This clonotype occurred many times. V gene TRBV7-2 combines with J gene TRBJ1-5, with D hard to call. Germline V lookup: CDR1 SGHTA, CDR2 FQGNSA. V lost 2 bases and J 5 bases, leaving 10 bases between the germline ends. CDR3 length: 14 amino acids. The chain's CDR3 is CASSLRVNDQPQHF. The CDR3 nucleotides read TGTGCCAGCAGCTTAAGGGTTAATGATCAGCCCCAGCATTTT.

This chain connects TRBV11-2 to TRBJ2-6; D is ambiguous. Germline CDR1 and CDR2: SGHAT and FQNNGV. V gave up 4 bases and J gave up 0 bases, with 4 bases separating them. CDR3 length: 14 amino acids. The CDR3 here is CASSSLSGANVLTF. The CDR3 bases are TGTGCCAGCAGCTCTCTCTCTGGGGCCAACGTCCTGACTTTC.

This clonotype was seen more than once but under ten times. CDR3 nucleotides: TGTGCCAGCCCAACGGGGCTAGTCTACGAGCAGTACTTC. Protein sequence: CASPTGLVYEQYF. The gene calls are TRBV6-2 or TRBV6-3 and TRBJ2-7; either TRBD1 or TRBD2 may supply D (5 bases each). CDR1 and CDR2 from the germline V gene are MNHEY and SVGEGT. Trimming pared 8 bases from V and 3 bases from J, leaving 14 bases between. The CDR3 covers 13 residues.

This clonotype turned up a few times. This chain's CDR3 is CASRPGRKYQPQHF. Written as DNA, the CDR3 is TGTGCCAGCAGACCGGGACGGAAGTATCAGCCCCAGCATTTT. This sequence joins TRBV28 and TRBJ1-5, with D possibly matching TRBD1 (5 bases). The CDR3 is made up of 14 amino acids. Germline-derived CDR1 and CDR2 are MDHEN and SYDVKM. V was pared by 6 bases and J by 5 bases, with 14 bases between.

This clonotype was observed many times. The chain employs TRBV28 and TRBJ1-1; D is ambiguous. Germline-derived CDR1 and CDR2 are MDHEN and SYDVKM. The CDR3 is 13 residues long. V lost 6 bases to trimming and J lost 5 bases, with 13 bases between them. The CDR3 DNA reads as TGTGCCAGCAGGTGGACCGAGGAGACTGAAGCTTTCTTT. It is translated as CASRWTEETEAFF.

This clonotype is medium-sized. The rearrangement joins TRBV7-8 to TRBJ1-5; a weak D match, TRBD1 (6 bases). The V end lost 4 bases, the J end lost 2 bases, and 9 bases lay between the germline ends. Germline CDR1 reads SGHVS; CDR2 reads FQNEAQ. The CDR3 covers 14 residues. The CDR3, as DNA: TGTGCCAGCAGCTCCCGACAGGGCAATCAGCCCCAGCATTTT. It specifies CASSSRQGNQPQHF.

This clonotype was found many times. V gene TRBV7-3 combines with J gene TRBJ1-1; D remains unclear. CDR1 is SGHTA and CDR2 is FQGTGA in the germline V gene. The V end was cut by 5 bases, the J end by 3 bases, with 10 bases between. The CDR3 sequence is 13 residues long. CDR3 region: CASSHTRDTEAFF. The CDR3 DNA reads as TGTGCCAGCAGCCACACGAGAGACACTGAAGCTTTCTTT.

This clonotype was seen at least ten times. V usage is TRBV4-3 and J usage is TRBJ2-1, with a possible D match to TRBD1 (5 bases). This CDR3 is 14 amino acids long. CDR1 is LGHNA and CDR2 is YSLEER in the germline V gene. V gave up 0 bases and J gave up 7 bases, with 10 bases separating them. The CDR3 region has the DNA TGCGCCAGCAGCCAAGATTTTGCAGGGAATGAGCAGTTCTTC. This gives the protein CASSQDFAGNEQFF.

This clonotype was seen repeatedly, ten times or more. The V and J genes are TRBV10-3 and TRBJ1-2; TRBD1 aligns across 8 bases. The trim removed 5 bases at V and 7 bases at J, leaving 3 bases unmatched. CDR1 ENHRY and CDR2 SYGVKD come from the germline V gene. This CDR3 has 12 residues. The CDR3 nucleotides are TGTGCCATCAGTCGGGACAGGTCTGGCTACACCTTC. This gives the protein CAISRDRSGYTF.

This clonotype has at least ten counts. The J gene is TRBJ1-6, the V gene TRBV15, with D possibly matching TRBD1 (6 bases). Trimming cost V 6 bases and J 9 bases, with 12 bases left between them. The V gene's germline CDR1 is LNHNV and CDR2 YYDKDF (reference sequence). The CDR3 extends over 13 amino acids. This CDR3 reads CATSQGKISPLHF. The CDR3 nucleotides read TGTGCCACCAGTCAGGGGAAGATTTCACCCCTCCACTTT.

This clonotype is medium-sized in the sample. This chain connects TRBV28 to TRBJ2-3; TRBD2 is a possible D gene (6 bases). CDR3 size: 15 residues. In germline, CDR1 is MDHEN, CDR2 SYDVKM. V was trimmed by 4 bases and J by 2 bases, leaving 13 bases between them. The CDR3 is CASSSDRGTTDTQYF. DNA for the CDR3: TGTGCCAGCAGTTCCGATCGCGGGACCACAGATACGCAGTATTTT.

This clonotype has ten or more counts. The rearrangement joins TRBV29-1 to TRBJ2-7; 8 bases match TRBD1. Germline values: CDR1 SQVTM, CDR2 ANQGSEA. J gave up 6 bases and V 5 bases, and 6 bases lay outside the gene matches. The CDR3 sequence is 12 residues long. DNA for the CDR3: TGCAGCGTTCGTTCAGGGGGCGGCGAGCAGTACTTC. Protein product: CSVRSGGGEQYF.

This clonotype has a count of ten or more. The chain's CDR3 is CAWSLTSINTQYF. The CDR3 DNA follows: TGTGCCTGGAGCCTAACTTCAATTAATACGCAGTATTTT. This chain uses TRBV30 with TRBJ2-3, with unresolved D. The CDR3 consists of 13 residues. The germline gives CDR1 GTSNPN, CDR2 SVGIG (reference sequence). Trimming removed 3 bases from V and 7 bases from J, with 14 bases in between. Filled out from reference TRBV30 and TRBJ2-3, the complete variable domain reads SQTIHQWPATLVQPVGSPLSLECTVEGTSNPNLYWYRQAAGRGLQLLFYSVGIGQISSEVPQNLSASRPQDRQFILSSKKLLLSDSGFYLCAWSLTSINTQYFGPGTRLTVL.

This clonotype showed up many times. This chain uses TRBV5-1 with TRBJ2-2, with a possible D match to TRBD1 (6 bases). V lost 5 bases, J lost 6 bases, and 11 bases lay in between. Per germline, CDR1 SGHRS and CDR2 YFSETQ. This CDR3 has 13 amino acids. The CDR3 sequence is CASSTGSSGELFF. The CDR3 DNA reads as TGCGCCAGCAGTACAGGGTCCTCCGGGGAGCTGTTTTTT.

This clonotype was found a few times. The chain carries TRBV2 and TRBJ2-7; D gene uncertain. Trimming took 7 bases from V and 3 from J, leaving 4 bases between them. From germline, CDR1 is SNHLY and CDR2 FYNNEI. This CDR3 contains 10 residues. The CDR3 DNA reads TGTGCCAGCAAAATCTACGAGCAGTACTTC. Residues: CASKIYEQYF.

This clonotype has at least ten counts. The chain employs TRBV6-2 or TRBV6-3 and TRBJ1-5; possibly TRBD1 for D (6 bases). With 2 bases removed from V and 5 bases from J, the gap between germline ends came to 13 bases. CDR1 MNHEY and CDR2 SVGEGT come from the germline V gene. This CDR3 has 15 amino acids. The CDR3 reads CASSYGTTGDQPQHF. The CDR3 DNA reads TGTGCCAGCAGTTACGGGACAACCGGAGATCAGCCCCAGCATTTT.